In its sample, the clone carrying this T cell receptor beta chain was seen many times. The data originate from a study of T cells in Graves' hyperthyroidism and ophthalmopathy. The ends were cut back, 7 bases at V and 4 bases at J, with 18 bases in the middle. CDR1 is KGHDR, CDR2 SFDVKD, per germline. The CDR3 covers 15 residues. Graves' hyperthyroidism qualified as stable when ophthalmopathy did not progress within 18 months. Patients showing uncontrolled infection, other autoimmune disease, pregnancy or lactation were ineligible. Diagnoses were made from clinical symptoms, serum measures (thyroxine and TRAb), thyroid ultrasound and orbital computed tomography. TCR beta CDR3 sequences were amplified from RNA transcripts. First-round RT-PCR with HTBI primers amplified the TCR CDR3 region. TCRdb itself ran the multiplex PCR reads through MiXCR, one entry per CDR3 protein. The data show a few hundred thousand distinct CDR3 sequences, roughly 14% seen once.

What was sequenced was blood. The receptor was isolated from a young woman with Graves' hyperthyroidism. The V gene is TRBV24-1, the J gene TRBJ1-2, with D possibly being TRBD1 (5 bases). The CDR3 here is CATSGGPQTSYGYTF. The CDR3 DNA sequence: TGTGCCACCAGCGGGGGTCCGCAAACCTCCTATGGCTACACCTTC.